The T cell receptor beta chain described here comes from a study of T cell responses to AZD1222 COVID-19 vaccine. Turning to this clone: The target antigen is unknown.

Whole-study results and caveats: Regions 160-218 and 743-854 held dominance among vaccine-associated CD4 TCRs, which spanned spike. Recipients of AZD1222 seropositive at baseline numbered only five or six. Every sample of the repertoires postdated the peak T cell response. Clonal diversity may have been underestimated in mostly white British donors.

The CDR3 spans 15 residues. The germline gives CDR1 MDHEN, CDR2 SYDVKM. Trimming pared 4 bases from V and 5 bases from J, leaving 17 bases between. Sequencing used immunoSEQ multiplex PCR; TCRdb keeps in-frame clones, though not all of them. The table lists roughly 200,000 clones, roughly 92% of them singletons. The sequencing used peripheral blood, collected 28 days after the second dose of the MenACWY control vaccine. The TCR was taken from an adult who received the MenACWY meningococcal vaccine as a control. V and J are TRBV28 and TRBJ2-5, with D possibly being TRBD1 (6 bases). This CDR3 is CASSSLFGGRETQYF. The CDR3 bases are TGTGCCAGCAGTTCCCTCTTTGGGGGCCGGGAGACCCAGTACTTC.